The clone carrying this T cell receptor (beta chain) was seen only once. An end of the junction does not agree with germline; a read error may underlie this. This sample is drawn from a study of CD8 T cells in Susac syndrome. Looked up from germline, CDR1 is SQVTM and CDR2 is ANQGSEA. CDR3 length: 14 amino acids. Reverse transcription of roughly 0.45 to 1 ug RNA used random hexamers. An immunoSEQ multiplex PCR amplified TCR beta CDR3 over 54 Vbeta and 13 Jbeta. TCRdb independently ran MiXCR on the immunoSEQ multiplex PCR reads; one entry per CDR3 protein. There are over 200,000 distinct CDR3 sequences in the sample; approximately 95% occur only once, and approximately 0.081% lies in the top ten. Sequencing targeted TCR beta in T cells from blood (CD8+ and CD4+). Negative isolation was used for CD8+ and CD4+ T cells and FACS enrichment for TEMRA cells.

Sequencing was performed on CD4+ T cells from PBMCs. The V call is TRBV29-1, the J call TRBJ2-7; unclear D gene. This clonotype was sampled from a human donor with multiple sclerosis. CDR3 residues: CSVQLWEGGYGQYF. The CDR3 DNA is TGCAGCGTTCAGTTGTGGGAAGGTGGCTACGGGCAGTACTTC.